Below are 23 T cell receptor beta chains sequenced from a single sample in a study of OX40 agonist ivuxolimab in advanced cancers. Clones were sequenced by immunoSEQ multiplex PCR, and TCRdb holds only the in-frame ones, with some missing. Here the sample spans tens of thousands of clones, approximately 84% being singletons. Here the sequenced sample was CD4+ or CD8+ T cells sorted from blood, taken in a trial of the OX40 agonist ivuxolimab. The receptors derive from an adult with an advanced solid tumor such as melanoma, head and neck, liver or kidney cancer.

V gene TRBV6-5 combines with J gene TRBJ1-2; D possibly corresponds to TRBD1 (6 bases). The CDR3 has 13 amino acids. V lost 5 bases to trimming and J lost 2 bases, with 9 bases between them. The germline V gene encodes CDR1 MNHEY and CDR2 SVGAGI. CDR3 DNA sequence: TGTGCCAGCAGTGGCAGGGGAAACTATGGCTACACCTTC. Translation gives CASSGRGNYGYTF.

The V call is TRBV19, the J call TRBJ1-2; a weak D match, TRBD1 (5 bases). Between the trimmed V and J ends, which lost 1 base and 3 bases, there was a span of 12 bases. This CDR3 contains 15 residues. Germline assignment: CDR1 LNHDA and CDR2 SQIVND (reference sequence). The CDR3 bases are TGTGCCAGTAGTATAGCATTCCAGGGACACTATGGCTACACCTTC. Translated: CASSIAFQGHYGYTF.

CDR3 residues: CASSPGPGRGGLETQYF. CDR3 nucleotides: TGTGCCAGCAGCCCGGGACCCGGGAGGGGAGGTTTGGAGACCCAGTACTTC. The gene calls are TRBV5-5 and TRBJ2-5, with 8 bases lining up with TRBD2. The J segment lost 5 bases and the V segment lost 4 bases, leaving 16 bases of the junction unmatched. The CDR3 totals 17 residues. CDR1 and CDR2 (germline): SGHKS, YYEKEE (reference sequence).

The chain carries TRBV5-1 and TRBJ1-2, with 8 bases lining up with TRBD1. The CDR3 is made up of 14 amino acids. CDR1 is SGHRS and CDR2 is YFSETQ in the germline V gene. Trimming removed 4 bases from V and 6 bases from J; junction bases left unmatched: 8. The DNA of the CDR3 is TGCGCCAGCAGCCCACTGGACAGGGACAATGGCTACACCTTC. It is translated as CASSPLDRDNGYTF.

The V and J genes are TRBV5-1 and TRBJ2-7, with 11 bases lining up with TRBD1. Germline CDR1 SGHRS, CDR2 YFSETQ. CDR3 length equals 14 residues. The trim removed 5 bases at V and 6 bases at J, leaving 7 bases unmatched. The CDR3 DNA reads TGCGCCAGCAGACCCGGGACAGGGGGTTCCGAGCAGTACTTC. Translated: CASRPGTGGSEQYF.

The CDR3 DNA reads TGTGCCACCAGCATAGGACTAGCCCCTACCTACAATGAGCAGTTCTTC. Its protein is CATSIGLAPTYNEQFF. V gene TRBV15 combines with J gene TRBJ2-1; 8 bases agree with TRBD2. The CDR3 runs to 16 residues. The V gene's germline CDR1 is LNHNV and CDR2 YYDKDF (reference sequence). V lost 4 bases, J lost 2 bases, and 7 bases stayed unmatched.

This sequence joins TRBV29-1 and TRBJ2-3, with 9 bases lining up with TRBD2. Germline assignment: CDR1 SQVTM and CDR2 ANQGSEA. This CDR3 region has 18 residues. J was trimmed by 9 bases and V by 3 bases; bases with no gene match: 22. CDR3 sequence (DNA): TGCAGCGTTGATCCCGGACTAGCGCGACGCCACCCAGATGGGACGCAGTATTTT. It codes for CSVDPGLARRHPDGTQYF.

On this clone itself: At the DNA level, this CDR3 is encoded by other sequences in the same sample as well. The rearrangement joins TRBV5-1 to TRBJ1-1; 9 nucleotides match TRBD1. CDR1 is SGHRS and CDR2 is YFSETQ in the germline V gene. The CDR3 is 12 amino acids. Germline trimming cut 3 bases from V and 9 bases from J; bases unmatched to any gene: 3. For the CDR3, the DNA is TGCGCCAGCAGCTACGGACAGGGGAAAGCTTTCTTT. As protein: CASSYGQGKAFF.

This chain links TRBV2 with TRBJ1-1; D gene uncertain. The CDR3 loop spans 12 amino acids. The V gene lost 3 bases and the J gene lost 6 bases, with 8 bases spanning the gap. Germline loops: CDR1 SNHLY, CDR2 FYNNEI. CDR3 coding DNA: TGTGCCAGCAGTGATTACGTCTCTGAAGCTTTCTTT. Translated, it gives CASSDYVSEAFF. The whole variable domain, filled in from reference TRBV2 and TRBJ1-1, reads EPEVTQTPSHQVTQMGQEVILRCVPISNHLYFYWYRQILGQKVEFLVSFYNNEISEKSEIFDDQFSVERPDGSNFTLKIRSTKLEDSAMYFCASSDYVSEAFFGQGTRLTVV.

The V and J genes are TRBV5-1 and TRBJ2-2; D assignment may be TRBD1 or TRBD2 (5 bases each). CDR3 length: 15 amino acids. From germline, CDR1 is SGHRS and CDR2 YFSETQ. V gave up 4 bases and J gave up 5 bases, with 15 bases separating them. Written as DNA, the CDR3 is TGCGCCAGCAGCACCCTCGAGGGGAAGACCGGGGAGCTGTTTTTT. It yields the protein CASSTLEGKTGELFF.

The CDR3, as DNA: TGTGCCAGCAGTGAAGGGGTCGGAAACACAGATACGCAGTATTTT. It is translated as CASSEGVGNTDTQYF. The genes are TRBV6-1 and TRBJ2-3; D gene unclear. This CDR3 contains 15 residues. Trimming took 1 base from V and 2 from J, leaving 10 bases between them. The germline gives CDR1 MNHNS, CDR2 SASEGT.

This chain links TRBV10-1 with TRBJ2-3; D remains unclear. The CDR3 has 11 amino acids. Germline values: CDR1 WNHNN, CDR2 SYGVQD (reference sequence). The V and J ends lost 3 bases and 5 bases respectively, with 3 bases between them. This CDR3 reads CASSDLDTQYF. CDR3 DNA sequence: TGCGCCAGCAGTGATTTAGATACGCAGTATTTT.

The chain carries TRBV7-9 and TRBJ1-3, with TRBD1 matching 7 bases. Germline CDR1 SEHNR, CDR2 FQNEAQ (reference sequence). Trimming at V came to 5 bases and at J to 0 bases, leaving 7 bases not matched to a gene. CDR3 size: 16 residues. As DNA, the CDR3 is TGTGCCAGCAGCCCCCGAAGACAGGGCTCTGGAAACACCATATATTTT. Translated, it gives CASSPRRQGSGNTIYF.

The sample holds one count of this clone. The chain links TRBV28 to TRBJ2-4; D is perhaps TRBD1 (6 bases). The V gene lost 6 bases and the J gene lost 0 bases, with 6 bases spanning the gap. Germline lookup yields CDR1 MDHEN and CDR2 SYDVKM. CDR3 length: 13 amino acids. CDR3 protein: CASRQGAKNIQYF. CDR3 nucleotide sequence: TGTGCCAGCAGACAGGGAGCCAAAAACATTCAGTACTTC.

The chain has TRBV9 and TRBJ2-3, with 10 bases lining up with TRBD2. The CDR3 consists of 17 residues. Unmatched junction bases numbered 12, after V lost 4 bases and J lost 4 bases. The germline CDR1 and CDR2 sequences are SGDLS and YYNGEE. In DNA form, the CDR3 reads TGTGCCAGCAGCATGAGACAGCGGGAGGGCTCCCCAGATACGCAGTATTTT. Encoded protein: CASSMRQREGSPDTQYF.

CDR3 nucleotides: TGTGCCAGCAGCGGCCCCTCGGACAGGCGGAATGAAAAACTGTTTTTT. Its protein product is CASSGPSDRRNEKLFF. This rearrangement joins TRBV9 to TRBJ1-4; 7 nucleotides line up with TRBD1. CDR1 and CDR2 from the germline V gene are SGDLS and YYNGEE. The CDR3 covers 16 residues. Losses at the gene ends were 3 bases for V and 5 bases for J; bases not matched to a gene: 10.

J is TRBJ2-2 and V is TRBV2, with 8 bases identical to TRBD1. In germline, CDR1 is SNHLY, CDR2 FYNNEI. With 6 bases clipped from V and 0 bases from J, the junction kept 3 bases outside the gene matches. This CDR3 region has 15 residues. The CDR3 DNA follows: TGTGCCAGCAGAGGACAGGGCCCGAACACCGGGGAGCTGTTTTTT. It translates to CASRGQGPNTGELFF. Full variable domain (rest looked up from reference TRBV2 and TRBJ2-2): EPEVTQTPSHQVTQMGQEVILRCVPISNHLYFYWYRQILGQKVEFLVSFYNNEISEKSEIFDDQFSVERPDGSNFTLKIRSTKLEDSAMYFCASRGQGPNTGELFFGEGSRLTVL.

In nucleotides, the CDR3 is TGTGCCAGCAGTTCTAGACGGACAGTAAACTATGGCTACACCTTC. It is translated as CASSSRRTVNYGYTF. This chain uses TRBV6-5 with TRBJ1-2; a weak D match, TRBD1 (6 bases). This CDR3 contains 15 residues. CDR1 and CDR2 from the germline V gene are MNHEY and SVGAGI. V lost 4 bases and J lost 2, with 14 bases in between.

About this clone: Because the CDR3 is missing its conserved closing phenylalanine or tryptophan, this is likely a read error. The chain has TRBV28 and TRBJ1-1, with TRBD1 matching 11 bases. CDR1 and CDR2 (germline): MDHEN, SYDVKM. The CDR3 runs to 16 residues. V dropped 5 bases and J dropped 6; count of bases not matched to a gene: 11. The CDR3 region has the DNA TGTGCCAGCAGTCCCCCCGGGACAGGGGGTAGGTCTGAAGCTTTCCTT. Amino acid sequence: CASSPPGTGGRSEAFL.

CDR3 DNA sequence: TGTGCCAGCAAGCAGACAGACGCTACCTACGAGCAGTACTTC. Translating gives CASKQTDATYEQYF. The chain employs TRBV6-1 and TRBJ2-5, with D possibly being TRBD1 (5 bases). Matching the DNA end better, TRBJ2-7 makes the J call doubtful. This CDR3 contains 14 residues. Germline V lookup: CDR1 MNHNS, CDR2 SASEGT.

The V gene is TRBV9, the J gene TRBJ1-1, with D uncertain. Germline assignment: CDR1 SGDLS and CDR2 YYNGEE. Trimming pared 3 bases from V and 5 bases from J, leaving 17 bases between. The CDR3 totals 15 residues. The CDR3 nucleotides read TGTGCCAGCAGCGGGGGTCTCGGTAAGTGGACTGAAGCTTTCTTT. Amino acid sequence: CASSGGLGKWTEAFF.

CDR3 region: CASSRGQGSYGYTF. DNA of the CDR3: TGTGCCAGCAGTCGGGGACAGGGATCCTATGGCTACACCTTC. The chain uses TRBV28 and TRBJ1-2; 9 bases are shared with TRBD1. Germline-derived CDR1 and CDR2 are MDHEN and SYDVKM. This CDR3 region has 14 residues. V was pared by 5 bases and J by 4 bases, with 5 bases of the junction left unmatched.

This clone was seen only a few times. V usage is TRBV7-8 and J usage is TRBJ2-1; 13 bases line up with TRBD2. Per germline, CDR1 SGHVS and CDR2 FQNEAQ. J gave up 3 bases and V 5 bases, and 7 bases lay outside the gene matches. The length of the CDR3 is 17 residues. CDR3 sequence reads: CASSLRTSGSFYNEQFF. The DNA for the CDR3 is TGTGCCAGCAGCCTTCGGACTAGCGGGAGTTTCTACAATGAGCAGTTCTTC.